This passage covers 11 T cell receptor beta chains from one sample sequenced in a study of T cells in tuberculosis. After thawing and overnight rest, PBMC were stained with GMM-loaded CD1B tetramer, viability dye and anti-CD3 for sorting. C32 glucose monomycolate from Rhodococcus equi was loaded onto the CD1B tetramers. Some clones are missing from TCRdb's copy, which holds only in-frame ones; the method was immunoSEQ multiplex PCR. The table includes approximately 60,000 clones, 81% detected once. The source material was CD1b-GMM tetramer-negative cells sorted from PBMCs. These receptors were taken from an adult woman with latent tuberculosis.

This rearrangement joins TRBV7-9 to TRBJ1-2; 9 positions match TRBD1. The ends lost 7 bases at V and 5 bases at J; junction bases unmatched: 11. The CDR3 extends over 15 amino acids. Germline values: CDR1 SEHNR, CDR2 FQNEAQ (reference sequence). The CDR3 DNA sequence: TGTGCCAGCAACAATCCGGGACAGGGAGATTATGGCTACACCTTC. It codes for CASNNPGQGDYGYTF.

The gene calls are TRBV28 and TRBJ2-7, with 11 bases that match TRBD2. CDR3 length: 15 residues. V gave up 5 bases and J gave up 6 bases; unmatched junction bases: 9. Looked up from germline, CDR1 is MDHEN and CDR2 is SYDVKM. The CDR3 nucleotides are TGTGCCAGCAGTCCTCGACTAGCGGGGTTGAGCGAGCAGTACTTC. Protein: CASSPRLAGLSEQYF.

The chain joins TRBV5-1 to TRBJ2-2, with D perhaps TRBD2 (6 bases). The CDR3 contains 14 residues. Trimming cost V 4 bases and J 6 bases, with 13 bases left between them. The germline gives CDR1 SGHRS, CDR2 YFSETQ. The CDR3 nucleotides read TGCGCCAGCAGCCCGGGCGGAGGGCCCGGGGAGCTGTTTTTT. Protein product: CASSPGGGPGELFF.

This rearrangement joins TRBV19 to TRBJ2-1; the match to TRBD2 covers 8 bases. This CDR3 region has 15 residues. Trimming cost V 2 bases and J 4 bases; bases outside gene matches: 4. In germline, CDR1 is LNHDA, CDR2 SQIVND (reference sequence). The CDR3 region is CASSITSGLYNEQFF. In DNA form, the CDR3 reads TGTGCCAGTAGTATAACTAGCGGACTATACAATGAGCAGTTCTTC.

In this sample, this clone turned up once. The V call is TRBV14, the J call TRBJ1-2; 8 bases agree with TRBD1. The CDR3 extends over 13 amino acids. Germline V gene lookup returns CDR1 SGHDN and CDR2 FVKESK. Trimming at V came to 3 bases and at J to 7 bases, leaving 4 bases not matched to a gene. The CDR3 DNA reads as TGTGCCAGCAGCCAGGACAGGGTGGGTGGCTACACCTTC. Protein sequence: CASSQDRVGGYTF.

The rearrangement uses TRBV4-2 and TRBJ2-5; 8 positions match TRBD2. V shed 3 bases and J 3 bases; nucleotides not matched to a gene: 6. The CDR3 is 15 amino acids. The germline V gene encodes CDR1 LGHNA and CDR2 YNFKEQ. In nucleotides, the CDR3 is TGTGCCAGCAGCCAGAATAGCGGGGAGGAAGAGACCCAGTACTTC. Its translation: CASSQNSGEEETQYF.

The chain joins TRBV7-2 to TRBJ1-1; D uncertain. The CDR3 has 14 residues. Trimming removed 2 bases at V and 4 bases at J, with 11 bases between. CDR1 is SGHTA and CDR2 is FQGNSA in the germline V gene. The CDR3, as DNA: TGTGCCAGCAGCTTAATGAGACATGGCACTGAAGCTTTCTTT. Protein product: CASSLMRHGTEAFF.

V gene TRBV28 combines with J gene TRBJ2-7; 9 nucleotides line up with TRBD1. With V trimmed by 3 bases and J by 7 bases, 7 bases remained unmatched. CDR1 and CDR2 (germline): MDHEN, SYDVKM. The CDR3 totals 14 residues. The CDR3 sequence is CASSFETGGREQYF. The CDR3 region has the DNA TGTGCCAGCAGTTTCGAGACAGGGGGTAGGGAGCAGTACTTC.

The chain joins TRBV18 to TRBJ2-3; D gene unclear. There are 13 residues in the CDR3. The ends were cut back, 4 bases at V and 6 bases at J, with 11 bases in the middle. The germline gives CDR1 KGHSH, CDR2 LQKENI. The CDR3 DNA reads as TGTGCCAGCTCACTAAACAAACACGATACGCAGTATTTT. This translates into CASSLNKHDTQYF.

The V call is TRBV15, the J call TRBJ2-7, with 7 bases fitting TRBD2. The germline CDR1 and CDR2 sequences are LNHNV and YYDKDF (reference sequence). CDR3 length equals 15 residues. V gave up 2 bases and J gave up 4 bases; unmatched junction bases: 8. The CDR3 nucleotides read TGTGCCACCAGCAGAACGGGACTACTGGGATACGAGCAGTACTTC. Protein product: CATSRTGLLGYEQYF.

Points on this clone: The same CDR3 arises from other DNA sequences in this sample as well. The V and J genes are TRBV19 and TRBJ2-7; 7 bases map to TRBD1. This CDR3 has 16 residues. Germline assignment: CDR1 LNHDA and CDR2 SQIVND (reference sequence). V was pared by 4 bases and J by 3 bases, with 12 bases of the junction left unmatched. Here the CDR3 reads CASSTLRQGRGYEQYF. CDR3 coding DNA: TGTGCCAGTAGTACCCTTCGACAGGGCCGGGGCTACGAGCAGTACTTC. The variable domain in full, completed from reference TRBV19 and TRBJ2-7, reads DGGITQSPKYLFRKEGQNVTLSCEQNLNHDAMYWYRQDPGQGLRLIYYSQIVNDFQKGDIAEGYSVSREKKESFPLTVTSAQKNPTAFYLCASSTLRQGRGYEQYFGPGTRLTVT.